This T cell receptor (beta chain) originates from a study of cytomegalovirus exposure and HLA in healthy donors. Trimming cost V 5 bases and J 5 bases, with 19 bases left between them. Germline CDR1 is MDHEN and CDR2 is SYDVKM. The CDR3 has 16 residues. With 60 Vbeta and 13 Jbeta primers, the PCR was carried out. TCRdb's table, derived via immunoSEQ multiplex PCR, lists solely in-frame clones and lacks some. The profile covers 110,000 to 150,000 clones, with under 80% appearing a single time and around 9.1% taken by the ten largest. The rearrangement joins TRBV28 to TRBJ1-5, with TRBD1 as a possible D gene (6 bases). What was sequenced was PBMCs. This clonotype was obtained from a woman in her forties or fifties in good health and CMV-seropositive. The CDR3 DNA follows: TGTGCCAGCAGTCTGGCGACTGGGGGGGCCGATCAGCCCCAGCATTTT. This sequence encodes CASSLATGGADQPQHF.